The sample holds a few counts of the clone carrying this T cell receptor (beta chain). These data come from a study of beta chain features in type 1 diabetes. What was sequenced were expressed TCRB transcripts, since all of the isolated RNA had been reverse transcribed. This table comes from immunoSEQ multiplex PCR, and its TCRdb copy is limited to in-frame clones, with some not included. The sample consists of under 950,000 clones, roughly 15% of them appearing once. Germline lookup yields CDR1 SNHLY and CDR2 FYNNEI. The CDR3 is made up of 16 amino acids. The V segment lost 2 bases and the J segment 5 bases; nucleotides outside the gene matches: 10.

Material for sequencing was naive CD4+ T cells from blood. The sequence derives from a woman between 18 and 29 years old in good health. This chain joins TRBV2 and TRBJ1-2; TRBD1 matches 8 bases. This chain's CDR3 is CASSERGGTGPYGYTF. CDR3 sequence (DNA): TGTGCCAGCAGTGAAAGGGGAGGGACAGGACCTTATGGCTACACCTTC.